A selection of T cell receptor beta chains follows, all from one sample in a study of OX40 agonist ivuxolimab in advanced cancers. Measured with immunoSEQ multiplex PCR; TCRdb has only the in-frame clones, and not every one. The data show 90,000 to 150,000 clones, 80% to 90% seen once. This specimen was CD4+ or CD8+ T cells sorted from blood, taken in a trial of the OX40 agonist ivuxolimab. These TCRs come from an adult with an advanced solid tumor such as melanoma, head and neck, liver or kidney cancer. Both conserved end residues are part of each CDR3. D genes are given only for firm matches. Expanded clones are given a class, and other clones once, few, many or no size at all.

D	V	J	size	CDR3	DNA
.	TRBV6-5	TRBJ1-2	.	CASSYSSVANYGYTF	TGTGCCAGCAGTTACTCGAGCGTAGCTAACTATGGCTACACCTTC
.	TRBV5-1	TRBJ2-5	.	CASSLESVYQETQYF	TGCGCCAGCAGCCTGGAGTCAGTGTACCAAGAGACCCAGTACTTC
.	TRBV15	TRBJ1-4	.	CATSRGGKEKLFF	TGTGCCACCAGCAGAGGAGGGAAGGAAAAACTGTTTTTT
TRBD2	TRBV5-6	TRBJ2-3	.	CASSFVGRGEDTQYF	TGTGCCAGCAGCTTCGTAGGGAGGGGCGAGGATACGCAGTATTTT
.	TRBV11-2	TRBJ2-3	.	CASSLDGEGAFTDTQYF	TGTGCCAGCAGCTTAGATGGGGAGGGGGCTTTCACAGATACGCAGTATTTT
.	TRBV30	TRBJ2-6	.	CAWSRAWANVLTF	TGTGCCTGGAGCAGGGCATGGGCCAACGTCCTGACTTTC
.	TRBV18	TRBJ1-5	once	CASSPGPNNQPQHF	TGTGCCAGCTCACCGGGACCGAACAATCAGCCCCAGCATTTT
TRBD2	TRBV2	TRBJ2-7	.	CASESFPHAIAGGPVHEQYF	TGTGCCAGCGAATCCTTTCCTCACGCGATAGCGGGGGGGCCTGTCCACGAGCAGTACTTC
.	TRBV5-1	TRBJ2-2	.	CASSLGQSNTGELFF	TGCGCCAGCAGCTTGGGACAGAGTAACACCGGGGAGCTGTTTTTT
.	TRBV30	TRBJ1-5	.	CAWSASGDQPQHF	TGTGCCTGGAGTGCCTCAGGGGATCAGCCCCAGCATTTT
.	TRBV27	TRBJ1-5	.	CASSSSEIDSGRGPQHF	TGTGCCAGCAGTTCCTCTGAGATAGACAGTGGCAGAGGGCCCCAGCATTTT
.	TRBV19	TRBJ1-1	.	CASSTVGVSNTEAFF	TGTGCCAGTAGTACGGTGGGGGTGTCAAACACTGAAGCTTTCTTT
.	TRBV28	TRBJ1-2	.	CASGTPRAGYTF	TGTGCCAGCGGAACCCCCCGCGCGGGCTACACCTTC
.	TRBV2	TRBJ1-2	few	CASRSPDISYGYTF	TGTGCCAGCAGGTCCCCCGACATCTCCTATGGCTACACCTTC
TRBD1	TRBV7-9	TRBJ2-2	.	CASSLSTGSSTGELFF	TGTGCCAGCAGCTTATCGACAGGGAGTAGCACCGGGGAGCTGTTTTTT
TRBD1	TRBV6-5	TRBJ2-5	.	CASSYSGQGFRETQYF	TGTGCCAGCAGTTACTCGGGACAGGGGTTCCGGGAGACCCAGTACTTC
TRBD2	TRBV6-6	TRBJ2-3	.	CASSYWRRGGDTQYF	TGTGCCAGCAGTTACTGGAGACGGGGAGGGGATACGCAGTATTTT
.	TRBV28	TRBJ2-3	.	CASSSSPDTQYF	TGTGCCAGCTCCTCCTCCCCAGATACGCAGTATTTT
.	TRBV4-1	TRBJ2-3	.	CASSQLLAADTQYF	TGCGCCAGCAGCCAACTGTTAGCAGCAGATACGCAGTATTTT
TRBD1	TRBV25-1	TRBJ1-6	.	CASSVGGTAHSPLHF	TGTGCCAGCAGTGTTGGTGGGACAGCGCATTCACCCCTCCACTTT
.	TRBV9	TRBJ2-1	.	CASSVGQAPGSYNEQFF	TGTGCCAGCAGCGTAGGCCAAGCCCCTGGCTCCTACAATGAGCAGTTCTTC
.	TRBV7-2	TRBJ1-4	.	CASSLWGRGGEKLFF	TGTGCCAGCAGCTTATGGGGCAGGGGAGGTGAAAAACTGTTTTTT